The rows below give T cell receptor beta chains drawn from one sample of a study of response to subunit inactivated influenza vaccine. TCRdb processed the RT-PCR reads anew with MiXCR; each CDR3 protein has one entry. This sample yields about half a million distinct CDR3 sequences, of which 7.5% to 8.5% are seen a single time; under 15% belongs to the top ten. The material sequenced was PBMCs from blood, taken roughly 24 months after vaccination. These receptors originate from a man in his fifties or sixties who received an inactivated influenza vaccine. The CDR3 runs from the conserved cysteine through the conserved F or W.

j_call	v_call	cdr3_length	cdr3_aa
TRBJ1-2	TRBV19	15	CASSIVSVRNYGYTF
TRBJ1-1	TRBV6-2/TRBV6-3	14	CASSYFGDSAEAFF
TRBJ2-5	TRBV20-1	12	CSARRQGGTQYF
TRBJ2-4	TRBV7-2	12	CASSLQGNIQYF
TRBJ2-5	TRBV6-5	15	CASSYRTGPQETQYF
TRBJ1-2	TRBV28	14	CASSPGGGDYGYTF
TRBJ2-2	TRBV10-3	15	CAISEGQGYTGELFF
TRBJ2-7	TRBV21-1	12	CAGRLQNDEQYF
TRBJ1-5	TRBV7-2	17	CASSAGQGRSRNQPQHF
TRBJ2-7	TRBV9	12	CASGTRTYEQYF
TRBJ2-3	TRBV12-3/TRBV12-4	16	CASSFGGTAATDTQYF
TRBJ2-3	TRBV29-1	12	CSVEEGPDTQYF
TRBJ1-5	TRBV28	12	CASSLFTGSQHF
TRBJ1-2	TRBV6-5	15	CASSYSTGANYGYTF
TRBJ2-7	TRBV7-2	13	CASSLEAAYEQYF
TRBJ2-1	TRBV5-1	14	CASSTGTGGYEQFF
TRBJ2-1	TRBV29-1	11	CSVDQAGVPFF
TRBJ2-3	TRBV12-3/TRBV12-4	14	CASSEGTGSDTQYF
TRBJ2-7	TRBV5-6	15	CASNQRLAGRYEQYF
TRBJ1-1	TRBV11-3	14	CASSLAQGEAEAFF
TRBJ1-5	TRBV20-1	14	CSAVDRIGNQPQHF
TRBJ2-5	TRBV3-1	15	CASSQDPRVQETQYF
TRBJ1-5	TRBV20-1	13	CSAARGGDQPQHF